The 10 T cell receptor beta chains below come from one sample, sequenced in a study of T-cell memory formation after mild COVID-19. MiXCR was run by TCRdb on the 5' RACE reads, yielding one entry per CDR3 protein. The table has around 130,000 distinct CDR3 sequences, less than 6.5% seen once. Sequenced: PBMCs or a T cell subset sorted from them (not recorded which). These receptors were collected from an adult woman who had mild COVID-19 (a few samples of this study predate the infection). Cell type and time point are not known.

This clonotype was found a few times. This rearrangement joins TRBV9 to TRBJ2-3, with a weak D call TRBD2 (6 bases). Trimming took 4 bases from V and 2 from J, leaving 20 bases between them. This CDR3 spans 17 amino acids. The germline V gene encodes CDR1 SGDLS and CDR2 YYNGEE. The CDR3, as DNA: TGTGCCAGCAGCCAAAGCGGTGGTAGCGGAGCCACAGATACGCAGTATTTT. Translated: CASSQSGGSGATDTQYF.

This clonotype was found a few times. The V and J genes are TRBV5-5 and TRBJ1-1; 9 bases are a match to TRBD1. Germline CDR1 and CDR2: SGHKS and YYEKEE (reference sequence). CDR3 length: 16 amino acids. V dropped 3 bases and J dropped 2; count of bases not matched to a gene: 8. CDR3 DNA sequence: TGTGCCAGCAGCTGGACAGGGGAAGGGACAAACACTGAAGCTTTCTTT. Protein product: CASSWTGEGTNTEAFF.

This clonotype has just a few counts. The chain is built from TRBV15 and TRBJ2-2; no clear D. The CDR3 is 13 amino acids. The germline V gene encodes CDR1 LNHNV and CDR2 YYDKDF (reference sequence). Trimming stripped 5 bases from V and 7 bases from J, with 11 bases between. The CDR3 bases are TGTGCCACCAGCCCCTATCCGAACGGGGAGCTGTTTTTT. This translates into CATSPYPNGELFF.

Only a few counts were recorded for this clonotype. The rearrangement joins TRBV10-3 to TRBJ2-1; tentative D call: TRBD1 (5 bases). The V gene lost 2 bases and the J gene lost 9 bases, with 11 bases spanning the gap. The CDR3 loop spans 13 amino acids. Germline V gene lookup returns CDR1 ENHRY and CDR2 SYGVKD. The CDR3 here is CAISEGARGEQFF. The CDR3 DNA follows: TGTGCCATCAGTGAGGGGGCTAGGGGTGAGCAGTTCTTC.

This clonotype has at least ten counts. The rearrangement joins TRBV6-5 to TRBJ2-3; 15 bases match TRBD2. The junction had 12 bases not matched to a gene; V was cut back by 0 bases and J by 2 bases. Germline V lookup: CDR1 MNHEY, CDR2 SVGAGI. This CDR3 comprises 21 residues. The CDR3 DNA follows: TGTGCCAGCAGTTACTCACCTCCGGGACTAGCGGGGGGAGCGGTCACAGATACGCAGTATTTT. Its translation is CASSYSPPGLAGGAVTDTQYF.

At least ten counts were recorded for this clonotype. V usage is TRBV20-1 and J usage is TRBJ1-5; D is possibly TRBD1 (5 bases). The CDR3 sequence is 13 residues long. Trimming pared 6 bases from V and 1 base from J, leaving 10 bases between. The germline CDR1 and CDR2 sequences are DFQATT and SNEGSKA (reference sequence). CDR3: CSASRDSNQPQHF. Here the CDR3 DNA reads TGCAGTGCCTCTCGGGACAGCAATCAGCCCCAGCATTTT.

A few counts support this clonotype. Here the CDR3 reads CASTGRRRETQYF. CDR3 in DNA: TGTGCCAGCACCGGGAGGCGCCGGGAGACCCAGTACTTC. The V gene is TRBV7-2, the J gene TRBJ2-5, with TRBD2 identical over 7 bases. The CDR3 totals 13 residues. Germline-derived CDR1 and CDR2 are SGHTA and FQGNSA. The trim removed 7 bases at V and 5 bases at J, leaving 7 bases unmatched. Complete variable domain (other parts from reference TRBV7-2 and TRBJ2-5): GAGVSQSPSNKVTEKGKDVELRCDPISGHTALYWYRQSLGQGLEFLIYFQGNSAPDKSGLPSDRFSAERTGGSVSTLTIQRTQQEDSAVYLCASTGRRRETQYFGPGTRLLVL.

This clonotype came up many times. The chain has TRBV4-1 and TRBJ2-7, with TRBD1 as a possible D gene (5 bases). The germline CDR1 and CDR2 sequences are MGHRA and YSYEKL. The length of the CDR3 is 14 residues. Trimming left V 0 bases short and J 5 bases short, with 11 bases between. The CDR3 here is CASSQDLARDEQYF. For the CDR3, the DNA is TGCGCCAGCAGCCAAGATTTAGCCAGGGACGAGCAGTACTTC.

This clonotype was seen a few times. The J gene is TRBJ1-2, the V gene TRBV12-3 or TRBV12-4; D is undetermined. The CDR3 spans 14 residues. Trimming removed 2 bases at V and 5 bases at J, with 12 bases between. The CDR3 DNA is TGTGCCAGCAGTTTACGTGGACTCCCATATGGCTACACCTTC. Protein product: CASSLRGLPYGYTF.

This chain uses TRBV6-6 with TRBJ2-1; 10 positions agree with TRBD2. This CDR3 is 17 amino acids long. After removal of 7 bases from V and 2 bases from J, the junction contained 11 bases not matched to a gene. The V gene's germline CDR1 is MNHNY and CDR2 SVGAGI (reference sequence). The CDR3 DNA sequence: TGTGCCAGCACCCCCCGGCTAGCGGGAGTAGCCTACAATGAGCAGTTCTTC. It encodes CASTPRLAGVAYNEQFF.